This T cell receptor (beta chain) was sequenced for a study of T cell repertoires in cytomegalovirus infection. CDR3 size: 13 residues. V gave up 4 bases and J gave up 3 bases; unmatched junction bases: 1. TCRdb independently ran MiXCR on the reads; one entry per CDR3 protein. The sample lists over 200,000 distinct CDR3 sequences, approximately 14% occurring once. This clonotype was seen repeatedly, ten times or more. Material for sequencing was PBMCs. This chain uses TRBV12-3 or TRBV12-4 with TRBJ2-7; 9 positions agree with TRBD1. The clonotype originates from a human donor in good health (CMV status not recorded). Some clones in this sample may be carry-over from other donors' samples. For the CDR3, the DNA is TGTGCCAGCAGTTGGGGACAGGGCTACGAGCAGTACTTC. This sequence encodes CASSWGQGYEQYF.